Sequencing of this TCR beta chain was carried out in a study of blood T cell repertoires in COVID-19. The overall study: Samples came from the United States, Italy and Spain, spanning acute and convalescent COVID-19. The cDNA or gDNA used as material had been derived from T cells, B-cell-depleted T cells, or PBMCs.

Germline CDR1 is LNHDA and CDR2 is SQIVND (reference sequence). The CDR3 covers 13 residues. The authors' processing: It was from reference gene primer amplification that nucleated cell counts were estimated. Here immunoSEQ multiplex PCR was the method, and the copy in TCRdb shows in-frame clones only, minus some. For V, J and clone size, that table is used; D and trimming come from the DNA. The sample has roughly 120,000 clones; 70% to 90% are singletons. The material sequenced was peripheral blood. The origin of this receptor is a human donor in a cohort sampled during active COVID-19. J is TRBJ2-5 and V is TRBV19, with 7 nucleotides matching TRBD1. The DNA end lines up better with TRBJ2-7; the J call may be wrong. Written as DNA, the CDR3 is TGTGCCAGTAGTTTCAACAGGGGCTACGAGCAGTACTTC. This sequence encodes CASSFNRGYEQYF.